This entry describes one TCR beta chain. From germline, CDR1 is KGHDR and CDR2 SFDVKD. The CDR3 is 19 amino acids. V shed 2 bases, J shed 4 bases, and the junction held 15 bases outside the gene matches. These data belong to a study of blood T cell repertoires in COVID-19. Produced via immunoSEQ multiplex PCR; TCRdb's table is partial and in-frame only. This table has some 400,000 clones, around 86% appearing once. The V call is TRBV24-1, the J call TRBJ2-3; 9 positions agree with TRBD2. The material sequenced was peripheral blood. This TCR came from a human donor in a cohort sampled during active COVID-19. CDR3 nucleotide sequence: TGTGCCACCAGTGATTGGGGTGAAGGCTCGCGGGAGGGCTCAGATACGCAGTATTTT. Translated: CATSDWGEGSREGSDTQYF.